This is a list of T cell receptor beta chains from one sample in a study of T cells in Graves' hyperthyroidism and ophthalmopathy. TCRdb called the multiplex PCR reads again in MiXCR, with one record for every CDR3 protein. The sample gives hundreds of thousands of distinct CDR3 sequences, approximately 15% of which show up once; approximately 57% is in the top ten. Sequenced input: blood. The receptors come from a woman aged 55-75 years with Graves' ophthalmopathy. The CDR3 runs from the conserved cysteine through the conserved F or W. Each record gives: clone size, V gene, J gene, D gene, CDR3 DNA, CDR3 protein. A D gene is named only where the DNA matches it firmly. Rows give clone size only sometimes, using once, few, many, or a class for an expanded clone.

clone_size: .
v_call: TRBV6-2/TRBV6-3
j_call: TRBJ2-1
d_call: TRBD2
cdr3_nt: TGTGCCAGCAGTTACAGTCCCCCGGCGGGGGGGGTGTGCAATGAGCAGTTCTTC
cdr3_aa: CASSYSPPAGGVCNEQFF

clone_size: many
v_call: TRBV20-1
j_call: TRBJ2-3
d_call: .
cdr3_nt: TGCAGTGCTAGGACCCTGGTCTTCGGTAGCACAGATACGCAGTATTTT
cdr3_aa: CSARTLVFGSTDTQYF

clone_size: few
v_call: TRBV5-4
j_call: TRBJ2-7
d_call: TRBD1
cdr3_nt: TGTGCCAGCAGACTGGGGGGGACAGGGTCATACGAGCAGTACTTC
cdr3_aa: CASRLGGTGSYEQYF

clone_size: many
v_call: TRBV6-2/TRBV6-3
j_call: TRBJ2-7
d_call: .
cdr3_nt: TGTGCCAGCACCGGAGGGGCAGGGGACTACGAGCAGTACTTC
cdr3_aa: CASTGGAGDYEQYF

clone_size: many
v_call: TRBV20-1
j_call: TRBJ2-2
d_call: .
cdr3_nt: TGCAGTGCTAGGAGTTCCCAAGGCGCCGGGGAGCTGTTTTTT
cdr3_aa: CSARSSQGAGELFF

clone_size: .
v_call: TRBV3-1
j_call: TRBJ1-2
d_call: .
cdr3_nt: TGTGCCAGCAGCCATTCGTCTCTAGGGGACCTGGGGGGCTACACCTTC
cdr3_aa: CASSHSSLGDLGGYTF

clone_size: many
v_call: TRBV7-8
j_call: TRBJ2-5
d_call: .
cdr3_nt: TGTGCCAGCAGCCTCCCAGGCAGGGCCCAAAGGGAGACCCAGTACTTC
cdr3_aa: CASSLPGRAQRETQYF

clone_size: many
v_call: TRBV29-1
j_call: TRBJ1-1
d_call: .
cdr3_nt: TGCAGCGTTAGCACGAACACTGAAGCTTTCTTT
cdr3_aa: CSVSTNTEAFF

clone_size: many
v_call: TRBV5-1
j_call: TRBJ1-1
d_call: .
cdr3_nt: TGCGCCAGTGGGGACGCCATGAACACTGAAGCTTTCTTT
cdr3_aa: CASGDAMNTEAFF

clone_size: few
v_call: TRBV3-1
j_call: TRBJ2-1
d_call: .
cdr3_nt: TGTGCCAGCAGCCAAAGTGAATATTCCTACAATGAGCAGTTCTTC
cdr3_aa: CASSQSEYSYNEQFF

clone_size: many
v_call: TRBV6-2/TRBV6-3
j_call: TRBJ1-5
d_call: TRBD1
cdr3_nt: TGTGCCAGCAATACGCCCGGGACAGGGGCAAATCAGCCCCAGCATTTT
cdr3_aa: CASNTPGTGANQPQHF

clone_size: many
v_call: TRBV29-1
j_call: TRBJ2-5
d_call: .
cdr3_nt: TGCAGCGTTGAAAAGGGGATGGAGACCCAGTACTTC
cdr3_aa: CSVEKGMETQYF

clone_size: many
v_call: TRBV28
j_call: TRBJ1-1
d_call: .
cdr3_nt: TGTGCCAGCCTTAAGACACCGGGGGCGGGCACTGAAGCTTTCTTT
cdr3_aa: CASLKTPGAGTEAFF

clone_size: .
v_call: TRBV28
j_call: TRBJ2-7
d_call: .
cdr3_nt: TGTGCCAGCAGCCGACTAGTTCGCCTCCACGAGCAGTACTTC
cdr3_aa: CASSRLVRLHEQYF

clone_size: many
v_call: TRBV7-9
j_call: TRBJ2-7
d_call: TRBD1
cdr3_nt: TGTGCCAGCAGCGGCCGGGACAGGGGCTGGGAGCAGTACTTC
cdr3_aa: CASSGRDRGWEQYF

clone_size: .
v_call: TRBV13
j_call: TRBJ1-1
d_call: TRBD1
cdr3_nt: TGTGCCAGCAGCTCGACTCCCGGGACAGAGGACACTGAAGCTTTCTTT
cdr3_aa: CASSSTPGTEDTEAFF

clone_size: many
v_call: TRBV9
j_call: TRBJ1-2
d_call: .
cdr3_nt: TGTGCCAGCAGCGTAGATGCAGGGCCCAGCTATGGCTACACCTTC
cdr3_aa: CASSVDAGPSYGYTF

clone_size: few
v_call: TRBV10-2
j_call: TRBJ1-2
d_call: .
cdr3_nt: TGCGCCAGCGGTGGACAGTTCTATGGCTACACCTTC
cdr3_aa: CASGGQFYGYTF

clone_size: once
v_call: TRBV5-1
j_call: TRBJ2-1
d_call: .
cdr3_nt: TGCGCCAGCAGCCCGACAGTCGATGAGCAGTTCTTC
cdr3_aa: CASSPTVDEQFF

clone_size: many
v_call: TRBV6-2/TRBV6-3
j_call: TRBJ2-1
d_call: .
cdr3_nt: TGTGCCAGCAGCAGTGGAGGCTCCTACAATGAGCAGTTCTTC
cdr3_aa: CASSSGGSYNEQFF

clone_size: many
v_call: TRBV20-1
j_call: TRBJ1-4
d_call: .
cdr3_nt: TGCAGTGCTAGGGTCGTGGGCGAAAAACTGTTTTTT
cdr3_aa: CSARVVGEKLFF

clone_size: .
v_call: TRBV7-3
j_call: TRBJ2-2
d_call: .
cdr3_nt: TGTGCCAGCAGCTTTGGGCACAACACCGGGGAGCTGTTTTTT
cdr3_aa: CASSFGHNTGELFF

clone_size: few
v_call: TRBV19
j_call: TRBJ2-3
d_call: .
cdr3_nt: TGTGCCAGTAGCAGGGCGTTTCGGCAGGAGGGGGATACGCAGTATTTT
cdr3_aa: CASSRAFRQEGDTQYF

clone_size: many
v_call: TRBV7-2
j_call: TRBJ2-7
d_call: TRBD1
cdr3_nt: TGTGCCAGCAGCTTCTCCGCCGGGACAGGGGGACGCTACGAGCAGTACTTC
cdr3_aa: CASSFSAGTGGRYEQYF

clone_size: .
v_call: TRBV9
j_call: TRBJ1-3
d_call: .
cdr3_nt: TGTGCCAGCACCCCCAGGTTCAGCTCTGGAAACACCATATATTTT
cdr3_aa: CASTPRFSSGNTIYF

clone_size: few
v_call: TRBV5-1
j_call: TRBJ2-2
d_call: .
cdr3_nt: TGCGCCAGCAGCTTGTTTCGTTCGTTGACTAACCTCGAGGCCGGGGAGCTGTTTTTT
cdr3_aa: CASSLFRSLTNLEAGELFF

clone_size: .
v_call: TRBV27
j_call: TRBJ1-1
d_call: .
cdr3_nt: TGTGCCAGCAGTTTACAGGGCTTCACTGAAGCTTTCTTT
cdr3_aa: CASSLQGFTEAFF

clone_size: many
v_call: TRBV24-1
j_call: TRBJ1-4
d_call: TRBD1
cdr3_nt: TGTGCCACCAGTGATCCGGGACAGGGGGGCGAAAAACTGTTTTTT
cdr3_aa: CATSDPGQGGEKLFF

clone_size: many
v_call: TRBV7-2
j_call: TRBJ2-5
d_call: TRBD2
cdr3_nt: TGTGCCAGCAGCCCCCAGGGCGGGAGGGGGGAGACCCAGTACTTC
cdr3_aa: CASSPQGGRGETQYF

clone_size: many
v_call: TRBV7-2
j_call: TRBJ1-2
d_call: .
cdr3_nt: TGTGCCAGCAGCTTACGTACGGGCCCTAACTATGGCTACACCTTC
cdr3_aa: CASSLRTGPNYGYTF

clone_size: .
v_call: TRBV24-1
j_call: TRBJ2-3
d_call: TRBD2
cdr3_nt: TGTGCCACCAGTGGGGGTCGGGGGGTCGGCACAGATACGCAGTATTTT
cdr3_aa: CATSGGRGVGTDTQYF

clone_size: few
v_call: TRBV19
j_call: TRBJ2-1
d_call: .
cdr3_nt: TGTGCCAGTAGTGCCCCGGGACAAAGGCGCTACAATGAGCAGTTCTTC
cdr3_aa: CASSAPGQRRYNEQFF

clone_size: .
v_call: TRBV3-1
j_call: TRBJ2-7
d_call: .
cdr3_nt: TGTGCCAGCAGCCCACGGGGTGGGTACTACGAGCAGTACTTC
cdr3_aa: CASSPRGGYYEQYF